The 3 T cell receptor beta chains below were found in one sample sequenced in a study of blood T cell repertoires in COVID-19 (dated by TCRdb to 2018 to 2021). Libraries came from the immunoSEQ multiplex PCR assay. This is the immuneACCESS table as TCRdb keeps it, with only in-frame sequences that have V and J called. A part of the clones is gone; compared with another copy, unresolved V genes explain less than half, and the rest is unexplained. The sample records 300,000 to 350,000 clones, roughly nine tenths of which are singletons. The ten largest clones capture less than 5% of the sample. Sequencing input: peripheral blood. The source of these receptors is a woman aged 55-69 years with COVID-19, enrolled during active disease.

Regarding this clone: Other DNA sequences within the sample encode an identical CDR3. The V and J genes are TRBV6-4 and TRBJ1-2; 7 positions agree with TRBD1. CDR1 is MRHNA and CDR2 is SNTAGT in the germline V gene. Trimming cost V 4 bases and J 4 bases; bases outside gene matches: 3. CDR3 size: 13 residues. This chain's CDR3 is CASSATGSYGYTF. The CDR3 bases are TGTGCCAGCAGTGCGACAGGGTCCTATGGCTACACCTTC.

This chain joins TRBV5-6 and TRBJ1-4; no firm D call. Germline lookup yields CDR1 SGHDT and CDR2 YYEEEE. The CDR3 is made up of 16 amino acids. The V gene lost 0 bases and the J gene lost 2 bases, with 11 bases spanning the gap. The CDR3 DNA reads TGTGCCAGCAGCTTGGCCGGCCAGGCTACTAATGAAAAACTGTTTTTT. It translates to CASSLAGQATNEKLFF.

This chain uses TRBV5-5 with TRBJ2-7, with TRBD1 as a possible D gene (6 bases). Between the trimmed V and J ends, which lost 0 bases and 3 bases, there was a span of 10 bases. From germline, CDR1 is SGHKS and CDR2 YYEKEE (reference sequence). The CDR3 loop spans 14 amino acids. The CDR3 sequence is CASSLVGAHYEQYF. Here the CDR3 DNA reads TGTGCCAGCAGCTTGGTGGGGGCCCACTACGAGCAGTACTTC.